This entry concerns a single TCR beta chain. It lacks a known antigen. Base qualities are missing; no much larger clone stands one base away. TCRbeta CDR3 regions were sequenced with the immunoSEQ Assay. After extraction, genomic DNA underwent amplification by bias-controlled multiplex PCR, followed by high-throughput sequencing. The authors' analysis ran thus. To quantify the absolute abundance of every unique TCRbeta CDR3 region, sequences were collapsed and filtered. T cell fraction was estimated by normalizing TCRbeta template counts to usable DNA, which was measured by amplifying reference genes present in all nucleated cells. Repertoire TCRs were annotated as SARS-CoV-2-specific when V gene, CDR3 amino acid sequence and J gene were exactly matched to a known reactive TCR set. The reference SARS-CoV-2 TCR set was derived from MIRA and filtered for enrichment in COVID-19-positive ImmuneCODE repertoires, a step that removed public or cross-reactive TCRs. Using the MIRA antigens, annotated TCRs were further analysed by specific ORF or by position within an ORF. Breadth was defined as annotated unique rearrangements over total unique productive rearrangements; depth was the summed frequency of those rearrangements. Group comparisons of TCR breadth used two-sided Wilcoxon rank-sum tests. TCRdb obtained this table from immuneACCESS and retained in-frame rearrangements with V and J assigned. These tables miss some clones; where compared with another copy, unresolved V genes account for less than half of the shortfall, and the remainder is unexplained. V and J calls and clone size are copied from that table; D and trimming were computed from the DNA. Here the sample has about 370,000 clones; 70% to 90% occur a single time. Approximately 1.9% of the sample lies in the top ten.

Via the germline V gene, CDR1 is MDHEN and CDR2 SYDVKM. Unmatched junction bases come to 10, with V trimmed by 6 bases and J by 3 bases. The CDR3 sequence holds 17 residues, the cysteine and phenylalanine included. CDR3 DNA is the only sequence kept; it has 51 bases, read in frame from the first base. These data are taken from a study of Ad26.COV2.S vaccination and SARS-CoV-2 variants (dated by TCRdb to the early 2020s). Looking at the study overall: Donors in the vaccine arm were drawn from COV1001, a phase I-IIa trial of Ad26.COV2.S in healthy adults that was multicentre, randomized, double-blind and placebo-controlled. TCRbeta repertoire sequencing was used to assess the specificity and breadth of SARS-CoV-2-reactive T cell receptors after Ad26.COV2.S vaccination. The TCR-sequenced set comprised about 32 samples: some 19 Ad26.COV2.S vaccine recipients, 5 placebo recipients and 8 SARS-CoV-2 convalescent individuals. Dosing of Ad26.COV2.S was intramuscular, at either 5x10^10 or 1x10^11 viral particles, delivered as one shot or as two shots spaced 56 days apart. Trial participants were randomized into five groups of five: low-dose or high-dose Ad26.COV2.S given once or twice, or placebo on both occasions. Blinding of investigators to trial group allocation was maintained during experiments and outcome assessment. Broad study findings and their caveats: Ad26.COV2.S recipients had higher spike-specific TCR breadth than placebo recipients (P = 0.0014). Substantial breadth of spike-specific CD8+ and CD4+ T cell responses was reported after vaccination. The study was not powered for comparison of responses between vaccine doses or regimens. Non-spike TCR breadth was comparable between vaccine and placebo recipients, consistent with the vaccine containing only spike. It was noted by the authors that total T cell responses may have been underestimated by the TCR breadth and depth analyses.

The sample's treatment or condition label, decoded: roughly 18 received Ad26.COV2.S at low or high dose, single or two shots; about five received placebo; per-sample allocation not given. Repertoires of vaccine and placebo recipients were sequenced from samples taken on day 63 after the first injection. Cohort 1b enrolled about two dozen adults aged 18-55 years at a single site in Boston, USA, between 29 July and 7 August 2020. Ad26.COV2.S was a replication-incompetent adenovirus type 26 vector that expressed a prefusion-stabilized SARS-CoV-2 spike protein derived from the original Wuhan strain. This sequence was found in a person between 18 and 65 years old who received the Ad26.COV2.S COVID-19 vaccine or a placebo. The sample in question was peripheral blood, obtained in a trial of Ad26.COV2.S vaccine versus placebo. This receptor chain uses TRBV28 and TRBJ1-4; a stretch of 10 junction bases matches TRBD1. The CDR3 has the sequence CASSPRDRGIANEKLFF. The DNA reads TGTGCCAGCAGCCCCCGGGACAGGGGTATCGCTAATGAAAAACTGTTTTTT.